The clone carrying this T cell receptor (beta chain) has ten or more counts. Trimming left V 8 bases short and J 9 bases short, with 23 bases between. The CDR3 is 14 residues long. CDR1 is SQVTM, CDR2 ANQGSEA, per germline. This sample was included in a study of beta chain features in type 1 diabetes. The whole isolated RNA underwent reverse transcription, so sequencing captured expressed TCRB transcripts. The method was immunoSEQ multiplex PCR; TCRdb's version includes in-frame clones alone and lacks a portion of them. The profile shows around 250,000 clones, 13% to 15% of them singletons. The sequencing sample was made of naive CD4+ T cells from blood. This clonotype was sampled from a woman between 40 and 55 years old in good health. This chain links TRBV29-1 with TRBJ2-1; D is perhaps TRBD2 (5 bases). For the CDR3, the DNA is TGCAGCCATACGTTGGTAGGTGTGAGGGTTGAGCAGTTCTTC. Amino acid sequence: CSHTLVGVRVEQFF.